This entry lists 26 T cell receptor beta chains sequenced from one sample in a study of regulatory T cells in long-lasting Graves disease. Arm-PCR of CDR3 regions and iRepertoire HTBI primers were used to build TCR beta libraries. One entry per CDR3 protein results from TCRdb running MiXCR on the multiplex PCR reads. This sample has about 610,000 distinct CDR3 sequences, with 15% to 20% found just once. Time point indicated: newly diagnosed GD, antithyroid drugs for less than 3 months. Generation of the TCR library employed RNA extracted from PBMCs. These sequences were also reported in another study, on T cells in Graves' hyperthyroidism and ophthalmopathy.

This specimen consisted of peripheral blood mononuclear cells (PBMCs), obtained at new diagnosis, from a patient treated with antithyroid drugs. Source of these receptors: a man between 18 and 35 years old with Graves disease.

This clonotype was detected only a few times. The chain employs TRBV2 and TRBJ2-2; 9 bases agree with TRBD1. Per germline, CDR1 SNHLY and CDR2 FYNNEI. The CDR3 is made up of 17 amino acids. After removal of 7 bases from V and 7 bases from J, the junction contained 16 bases not matched to a gene. CDR3 nucleotide sequence: TGTGCCAGCAAGTTCTCCGCGACAGGGGGGGGTTTCGGGGAGCTGTTTTTT. Protein sequence: CASKFSATGGGFGELFF. The full variable domain, completed using reference TRBV2 and TRBJ2-2, is EPEVTQTPSHQVTQMGQEVILRCVPISNHLYFYWYRQILGQKVEFLVSFYNNEISEKSEIFDDQFSVERPDGSNFTLKIRSTKLEDSAMYFCASKFSATGGGFGELFFGEGSRLTVL.

The rearrangement uses TRBV25-1 and TRBJ2-6, with D perhaps assigned TRBD1 or TRBD2 (5 bases each). Germline V gene lookup returns CDR1 MGHDK and CDR2 SYGVNS. With 3 bases removed from V and 0 bases from J, the gap between germline ends came to 12 bases. The CDR3 is made up of 17 amino acids. DNA for the CDR3: TGTGCCAGCAGTGAGACGCAGGGAGTCTCTGGGGCCAACGTCCTGACTTTC. Protein sequence: CASSETQGVSGANVLTF.

This clonotype showed up many times. This chain links TRBV5-5 with TRBJ2-1, with D possibly called TRBD1 or TRBD2 (5 bases each). Deletions cut 1 base from V and 7 bases from J, with 21 bases between. This CDR3 has 17 residues. Germline V gene lookup returns CDR1 SGHKS and CDR2 YYEKEE (reference sequence). Here the CDR3 DNA reads TGTGCCAGCAGCTTGCTCATCGGGCAGGGAAGAGGGAATGAGCAGTTCTTC. It codes for CASSLLIGQGRGNEQFF.

This clonotype was observed many times. The V gene is TRBV15, the J gene TRBJ1-5; unclear D gene. Trimming cost V 9 bases and J 4 bases, with 19 bases left between them. Germline V lookup: CDR1 LNHNV, CDR2 YYDKDF (reference sequence). The CDR3 has 15 residues. CDR3 loop: CATAQDRRINQPQHF. The DNA for the CDR3 is TGTGCCACGGCCCAAGACCGACGGATAAATCAGCCCCAGCATTTT.

V usage is TRBV20-1 and J usage is TRBJ1-5; perhaps TRBD1 as D (6 bases). Trimming cost V 5 bases and J 7 bases, with 21 bases left between them. The germline V gene has CDR1 DFQATT and CDR2 SNEGSKA (reference sequence). The CDR3 length is 15 residues. CDR3 amino acids: CSALPTGQPGQPQHF. CDR3 nucleotide sequence: TGCAGTGCTCTCCCGACCGGACAGCCCGGACAGCCCCAGCATTTT.

This clonotype turned up a few times. This rearrangement joins TRBV19 to TRBJ1-5, with 8 positions matching TRBD1. Trimming at V came to 3 bases and at J to 6 bases, leaving 10 bases not matched to a gene. The CDR3 sequence is 16 residues long. Germline values: CDR1 LNHDA, CDR2 SQIVND (reference sequence). DNA of the CDR3: TGTGCCAGTAGTATTTCGGCAGGGGGCGCCGGTCAGCCCCAGCATTTT. It specifies CASSISAGGAGQPQHF.

The J gene is TRBJ1-1, the V gene TRBV5-8, with D unclear. Germline V gene lookup returns CDR1 SGHTS and CDR2 YDEGEE. The V and J ends lost 0 bases and 10 bases respectively, with 13 bases between them. CDR3 length equals 13 residues. The CDR3 DNA reads as TGTGCCAGCAGCTTGGGGGGTGACGGGTTAGCTTTCTTT. Protein: CASSLGGDGLAFF. Together with reference TRBV5-8 and TRBJ1-1, the CDR3 gives the full variable domain: EAGVTQSPTHLIKTRGQQATLRCSPISGHTSVYWYQQALGLGLQFLLWYDEGEERNRGNFPPRFSGRQFPNYSSELNVNALELEDSALYLCASSLGGDGLAFFGQGTRLTVV.

In the case of this clonotype: It is unclear where the CDR3 begins or ends on the DNA, so no DNA is shown, and the CDR3 is as TCRdb lists it. The chain recombines TRBV29-1 with TRBJ1-5. The germline gives CDR1 SQVTM, CDR2 ANQGSEA. The CDR3 length is 13 residues, termini included. The CDR3 here is CSVTPTSGQPQHF.

This clonotype was counted only a few times. This rearrangement joins TRBV4-1 to TRBJ2-7, with TRBD1 matching over 7 bases. This CDR3 is built from 15 residues. The V gene end was trimmed by 4 bases and the J gene end by 2 bases; junction bases not matched to a gene: 8. The germline gives CDR1 MGHRA, CDR2 YSYEKL. The CDR3 sequence: CASSLGQRMTYEQYF. The CDR3, as DNA: TGCGCCAGCAGCCTGGGACAGAGGATGACCTACGAGCAGTACTTC.

At least ten counts were recorded for this clonotype. V usage is TRBV9 and J usage is TRBJ1-1, with D perhaps TRBD1 (5 bases). V was cut by 0 bases and J by 0 bases, with 6 bases left in between. Germline-derived CDR1 and CDR2 are SGDLS and YYNGEE. The CDR3 sequence is 14 residues long. The CDR3 reads CASSVAGLNTEAFF. Written as DNA, the CDR3 is TGTGCCAGCAGCGTAGCGGGGCTGAACACTGAAGCTTTCTTT.

The rearrangement links TRBV7-9 to TRBJ2-7; D is possibly TRBD2 (6 bases). CDR1 SEHNR and CDR2 FQNEAQ come from the germline V gene (reference sequence). The V end lost 2 bases, the J end lost 6 bases, and 26 bases lay between the germline ends. CDR3 length: 18 residues. CDR3 DNA: TGTGCCAGCAGCTTAACCAAACCCCTGGCTGGGAGGTTAGGCGAGCAGTACTTC. Translating it yields CASSLTKPLAGRLGEQYF.

This clonotype came up many times. The chain has TRBV27 and TRBJ2-7; TRBD2 is a possible D gene (5 bases). The germline V and J ends were trimmed by 5 bases and 0 bases, with 11 bases remaining between them. The CDR3 runs to 14 residues. Germline assignment: CDR1 MNHEY and CDR2 SMNVEV (reference sequence). CDR3 bases: TGTGCCAGCAGTCCGACTACCAGCTCCTACGAGCAGTACTTC. This encodes CASSPTTSSYEQYF.

This clonotype was observed at least ten times. The chain is built from TRBV20-1 and TRBJ2-7; no definite D call. Trimming left V 4 bases short and J 3 bases short, with 7 bases between. The CDR3 is 11 amino acids. Germline V gene sequence: CDR1 DFQATT, CDR2 SNEGSKA (reference sequence). This CDR3 is CSATPNYEQYF. CDR3 in DNA: TGCAGTGCTACCCCTAACTACGAGCAGTACTTC.

This clonotype came up a few times. A read error may explain this, as a much larger clone is one base away. This chain connects TRBV3-1 to TRBJ1-1; the D is unclear. The CDR3 has 17 amino acids. The germline V gene encodes CDR1 LGHDT and CDR2 YNNKEL (reference sequence). In DNA, the CDR3 is TGTGACAGCAGCCCTCCGCCGTCGGGGATGATGAACACTGAAGCTTTCTTT. This translates into CDSSPPPSGMMNTEAFF.

For this clonotype: A much larger clone differs from this one at a single base, so this may be a read error. The conserved phenylalanine or tryptophan is not found at the CDR3 terminus, so this likely reflects a read error. The gene calls are TRBV28 and TRBJ2-3; D call uncertain. The CDR3 totals 15 residues. Trimming pared 4 bases from V and 0 bases from J, leaving 11 bases between. Germline lookup yields CDR1 MDHEN and CDR2 SYDVKM. CDR3 coding DNA: TGTGCCAGCAGTTCCCCCTCGACTAGCACAGATACGCAGTATTCT. This sequence encodes CASSSPSTSTDTQYS.

This clonotype came up a few times. The chain couples TRBV18 to TRBJ1-1; D possibly corresponds to TRBD1 (5 bases). V was trimmed by 1 base and J by 7 bases, leaving 10 bases between them. Germline-derived CDR1 and CDR2 are KGHSH and LQKENI. The CDR3 totals 13 residues. CDR3 protein: CASSPQGQGEAFF. The CDR3, as DNA: TGTGCCAGCTCACCACAGGGCCAGGGTGAAGCTTTCTTT.

In the case of this clonotype: A much larger clone sits a single nucleotide away, making a read error possible. V usage is TRBV6-1 and J usage is TRBJ2-5, with D possibly matching TRBD1 (6 bases). The V and J ends lost 6 bases and 9 bases respectively, with 17 bases between them. The CDR3 runs 13 residues. Germline V gene sequence: CDR1 MNHNS, CDR2 SASEGT. CDR3 in DNA: TGTGCCAGCAGCAAAGACAGGAGTGAGGCCCAGTACTTC. This codes for CASSKDRSEAQYF.

This clonotype was seen a handful of times. The chain has TRBV6-1 and TRBJ2-1; tentatively, D is TRBD1 (6 bases). This CDR3 is 16 amino acids long. V was clipped by 7 bases and J by 5 bases, with 21 bases between them. The germline CDR1 and CDR2 sequences are MNHNS and SASEGT. The CDR3 loop reads CASTIGWGPDNNEQFF. CDR3 coding DNA: TGTGCCAGCACAATTGGTTGGGGGCCGGACAACAATGAGCAGTTCTTC.

Many counts were recorded for this clonotype. This chain connects TRBV7-2 to TRBJ2-7; 8 positions agree with TRBD1. Losses at the gene ends were 2 bases for V and 2 bases for J; bases not matched to a gene: 5. Germline V gene data show CDR1 as SGHTA and CDR2 as FQGNSA. The CDR3 covers 15 residues. CDR3: CASSLIVTGAYEQYF. The CDR3 coding sequence is TGTGCCAGCAGCTTAATAGTGACAGGGGCCTACGAGCAGTACTTC.

As to this clonotype: Compared with germline, one end of the junction differs, possibly owing to a read error. The chain recombines TRBV4-1 with TRBJ2-3; 9 bases map to TRBD1. Looked up from germline, CDR1 is MGHRA and CDR2 is YSYEKL. The CDR3 runs to 19 residues. The CDR3 sequence is CASSQAPLNPTGGTDTQYF. In nucleotides, the CDR3 is TGTGCCAGCAGCCAAGCCCCCCTCAATCCGACAGGGGGGACAGATACGCAGTATTTT.

This chain links TRBV20-1 with TRBJ2-2, with TRBD2 matching over 9 bases. Germline V CDR1 and CDR2: DFQATT, SNEGSKA (reference sequence). After removal of 2 bases from V and 3 bases from J, the junction contained 10 bases not matched to a gene. This CDR3 is built from 17 residues. As DNA, the CDR3 is TGCAGTGCTAGACAATCGGGACTAGCCAAATACACCGGGGAGCTGTTTTTT. As protein: CSARQSGLAKYTGELFF.

The chain carries TRBV18 and TRBJ2-7; 9 bases align to TRBD2. Germline CDR1 reads KGHSH; CDR2 reads LQKENI. The V gene end was trimmed by 5 bases and the J gene end by 2 bases; junction bases not matched to a gene: 4. This CDR3 is 14 amino acids long. The CDR3 region has the DNA TGTGCCAGCTCAATGACTAGCGGAACCTACGAGCAGTACTTC. Protein product: CASSMTSGTYEQYF.

This clonotype was observed many times. This chain uses TRBV7-9 with TRBJ2-7, with D possibly matching TRBD1 (6 bases). There are 14 residues in the CDR3. Germline lookup yields CDR1 SEHNR and CDR2 FQNEAQ (reference sequence). V dropped 5 bases and J dropped 2 bases, with 13 bases sitting between them. The CDR3 region is CASSPVGTPYEQYF. The CDR3 DNA is TGTGCCAGCAGCCCCGTAGGGACACCCTACGAGCAGTACTTC.

This clonotype was detected many times. The rearrangement links TRBV5-1 to TRBJ2-1; 8 nucleotides agree with TRBD2. V dropped 6 bases and J dropped 8; count of bases not matched to a gene: 7. The CDR3 length is 13 residues. The germline gives CDR1 SGHRS, CDR2 YFSETQ. CDR3 nucleotide sequence: TGCGCCAGCAAGGGACTAGTGTCCCATGAGCAGTTCTTC. It is translated as CASKGLVSHEQFF.

This clonotype appeared many times. This rearrangement joins TRBV11-1 to TRBJ1-2, with 7 bases fitting TRBD1. After removal of 3 bases from V and 3 bases from J, the junction contained 7 bases not matched to a gene. Germline CDR1 reads SGHAT; CDR2 reads FQDESV (reference sequence). CDR3 length equals 15 residues. CDR3: CASSFPGQDDYGYTF. CDR3 bases: TGTGCCAGCAGCTTCCCCGGACAGGATGACTATGGCTACACCTTC.

The genes are TRBV25-1 and TRBJ1-2; D remains unclear. V was cut by 5 bases and J by 1 base, with 8 bases left in between. This CDR3 has 13 residues. Per germline, CDR1 MGHDK and CDR2 SYGVNS. Written as DNA, the CDR3 is TGTGCCAGCAGTACGGAGATTAACTATGGCTACACCTTC. Protein sequence: CASSTEINYGYTF.